This record looks at one T cell receptor beta chain sequence and its context. Its specific antigen is unknown. Per-base quality was not reported, and no clone a single base away is much larger than it. This entry belongs to a study of cytomegalovirus exposure and HLA in healthy donors (dated by TCRdb to the late 2010s). Looking at the study overall: An earlier analysis of more than 550 of the donors reported around 280 Gb of sequence data and 90 million to 120 million unique TCR beta sequences obtained from 180 million or so T cells. Four to six DR-DQ haplotypes were handled as single units for association and clustering, since linkage in the cohort was strong. The study was designed to test whether signatures of past pathogen exposure could be identified by cataloging public T cell receptors. Around 300 gigabases of sequencing data and roughly 90 million unique TCR sequences were included in an early release covering around 600 HLA-typed donors. The study combined high-throughput TCR immunosequencing, statistical association of individual TCRs with disease status, and machine learning to predict cytomegalovirus infection status. Among the roughly 410 genotyped donors, around 81% belonged to the genetic ancestry cluster associated with self-reported Caucasian donors. In a later analysis, previously published TCR beta repertoires from more than 500 donors were re-analyzed and high-resolution HLA genotyping was added so that TCR occurrence patterns could be studied. In a later genetic analysis, genome-wide SNP genotypes for about 55% of the roughly 700 donors were used, and that subset was treated as a discovery cohort. The study profiled the T cell repertoires of hundreds of subjects by immunosequencing and related them to cytomegalovirus serostatus. An earlier analysis of 587 of the donors used high-throughput TCR beta sequencing to judge whether each TCR beta V gene segment behaved as functional or pseudogenic. Rather than drawing on any new phenotypic data, the later analysis identified candidate immune exposures from TCR beta sequences and the way those sequences occurred across donors. Typing coverage differed by locus: A, B, C, DRB1 and DQB1 were typed in roughly 620-630 donors, DQA1 in 500 to 550, DPA1 in roughly 590, and DPB1 in 472. In addition to the first cohort of roughly 670 subjects, a separate validation cohort of 120 different subjects was used. Donor age, sex, ethnicity and CMV serostatus were collected together with the repertoire data. Among roughly 400 genotyped donors of the cohort, an average of about 240,000 unique TCR beta nucleotide sequences was sequenced per donor, of which about 20% were non-productive. HLA typing included class I and class II loci at four-digit resolution. Every repertoire in the discovery cohort had been generated on one and the same sequencing platform. Study-wide findings and limitations: Sequencing depth was assumed to be roughly uniform across donors in the presence/absence analyses, though that assumption may not hold. Three of the identified cytomegalovirus-associated TCR beta chains were confirmed in vitro to be specific for cytomegalovirus antigens. A further reported finding was that TCR beta sequences accurately predicted the HLA-A and HLA-B alleles for most subjects in the first cohort. According to a later analysis, most CMV-associated TCR beta chains appeared to be HLA-restricted, and the HLA associations seemed to be driven largely by CMV exposure. Because some donors lacked HLA typing at each locus, the association tests relied only on the typed subset. In a later analysis, several top co-occurrence clusters were reported to appear linked to parvovirus B19, influenza, CMV and Epstein-Barr virus. A later genetic analysis associated a missense DCLRE1C variant with V-gene and J-gene trimming of TCR beta chains, and an independent cohort replicated the association. The authors suggested that the approach could potentially be extended to other disease states and immunological phenotypes. In a later analysis, HLA-associated TCR beta chains showed more clonal expansion and lower generation probabilities than non-associated chains that were equally common. This cohort had only TCR beta chains sequenced, and the lack of alpha or paired-chain data limited which features could be detected. Some IMGT-functional V segments, including TRBV6-2 and TRBV6-3, could not be distinguished by the 87-base-pair reads and were therefore excluded. Most TCR sequences were observed very rarely across donors, whereas some public TCRs were present in many individuals. In an earlier analysis of about 540 of the donors, most TCR beta V segments were observed in productive rearrangements about 90% or about 30% of the time, broadly matching IMGT annotations. For the cohort, immune exposure information was limited to CMV serostatus. Around 16 rarely observed V segments, including chromosome 9 orphons, were excluded from the earlier analysis of approximately 500 of the donors because counts were too low. The study listed 150 to 200 TCR beta chains as associated with cytomegalovirus. At a false discovery rate of 0.05, a later analysis linked around 17,000 TCR beta sequences to specific HLA alleles. A cluster of highly shared sequence variants was judged likely to be a technical artifact of the sequencing pipeline. Assigning TCR associations to individual alleles was difficult when HLA alleles, especially DR and DQ, strongly co-occurred. In a later analysis, TCR association rates were found to vary across HLA loci, with the most associated TCRs seen for DRB1 alleles and the fewest for HLA-C alleles. Correlated functional status among segregating V segments might be attributable to linkage disequilibrium, but an unknown experimental factor could not be ruled out. In both the original and validation cohorts, the classifier was reported to diagnose cytomegalovirus status with high specificity and sensitivity. Compared with the roughly 700-donor mean, donors in an Asian-associated ancestry cluster had fewer N-insertions in productive TCRs, according to a later genetic analysis.

In total, about 650 healthy bone marrow donors made up the cohort. Cohort members were all nominally healthy when sampled, although unrecorded immune exposures were likely present. The donor was CMV seropositive and was included in the group of approximately 300 seropositive cohort members. A peripheral blood sample was provided by each donor, and peripheral blood mononuclear cells were used for TCR beta sequencing. The Qiagen DNeasy Blood Extraction Kit was used to extract genomic DNA from the blood cell samples. The method was the immunoSEQ multiplex PCR assay. For the multiplex PCR, a mixture combining 60 forward primers for TCR Vbeta segments and 13 reverse primers for TCR Jbeta segments was used. The CDR3 region of rearranged TCR beta genes was amplified from genomic DNA with a multiplex PCR assay. The Illumina HiSeq System was used to sequence the amplified TCR beta libraries as 87-base-pair reads. Per the original workflow: Across the 670 or so repertoires, a later analysis counted tens of millions of unique TCR beta chains, 8.5 million to 12 million of which were shared by at least two donors. To remove PCR and sequencing errors, raw reads were error-corrected and collapsed into unique sequences using a nearest-neighbor algorithm that merged closely related sequences. V, D and J gene segments were assigned by aligning CDR3 sequences to IMGT reference sequences. Each retained sequence needed at least a six-nucleotide match to both a V gene segment and a J gene segment. A rearrangement was called productive if the CDR3 had no stop codons and remained in frame with V and J, and every other rearrangement was called non-productive. Following IMGT convention, CDR3 was defined as the stretch from the second conserved V-encoded cysteine to the conserved J-encoded phenylalanine. The earlier analysis of about 640 of the donors excluded any sequence lacking an unambiguous match to a single V gene segment. In an earlier analysis of around 600 of the donors, V segments were called functional above 56.7% productive rearrangements and were called segregating when the between-donor standard deviation exceeded 5%. A statistical classification framework was built for diagnosing cytomegalovirus status from the catalog of TCR beta chain sequences. In a later analysis, V and J genes were assigned by comparing TCR nucleotide sequences against IMGT/GENE-DB human TR gene sequences. Using the TCRdist pipeline, a later analysis assigned CDR3 sequences along with most-parsimonious VDJ recombination scenarios. In a later analysis, each TCR beta chain was defined by its CDR3 amino acid sequence together with its V-gene family, and reads lacking a unique V-gene family were excluded. To address suspected cross-contamination and a sequencing artifact, a later analysis removed approximately 600 highly shared, low-generation-probability nucleotide sequences. In a later analysis, a clonal expansion index was calculated for each public chain from normalized within-repertoire ranks of inferred template counts. A later analysis computed generation probabilities with a VDJ recombination model fitted to out-of-frame rearrangements, and checked the results against IGoR. In a later analysis, TCR-TCR, TCR-HLA and TCR-CMV co-occurrence was scored with hypergeometric tests, and a repertoire-size bias correction was applied to TCR pairs. A later analysis estimated false discovery rates by permuting HLA or CMV assignments 20 times. In a later analysis, co-occurring TCRs were grouped using DBSCAN, with TCRdist sequence similarity added in when clustering inside HLA-allele-positive subsets. For co-occurrence clustering, repertoires with fewer than 30,000 or more than 120,000 public chains were excluded, along with five repertoires with anomalous nucleotide sharing. Entries here come from immuneACCESS through TCRdb and include only in-frame sequences with V and J called. Some clones fail to appear in such tables; in the studies checked, an unresolved V gene covers under half of the shortfall, and the cause of the remainder is unknown. V, J and clone size were drawn from that table, and D and trimming were deduced from the DNA. The sample has fewer than 150,000 clones on record, roughly 70% of them singletons. The leading ten clones occupy 11% of the sample.

CDR1 and CDR2 were assigned from the germline V gene (reference sequence) as SSHAT and FNYEAQ. Trimming costs V 1 base and J 5 bases, and their ends lie 14 bases apart. Counted from cysteine to phenylalanine, this CDR3 has 15 amino acids. The entry retains the CDR3 DNA only, 45 bases that are in frame from base 1. This TCR was sampled from a woman in her 50s in good health and CMV-seropositive. The chain uses TRBV7-7 and TRBJ2-5; the D segment cannot be called with confidence. Sequencing was carried out using PBMCs. The CDR3 in this case is CASSLDQDTLETQYF. The DNA sequence is TGTGCCAGCAGCTTAGACCAAGACACTCTTGAGACCCAGTACTTC.